This T cell receptor (beta chain) was captured in a study of blood T cells in healthy people across ages. This clonotype came up a few times. Its antigen is undetermined. The junction departs from the called germline gene at one end, perhaps through a read error. Germline V CDR1 and CDR2: SGHTA, FQGNSA. The CDR3 runs 13 residues. Using a J-beta primer mix together with a sample-barcoded 5' primer, a second PCR was run for about 6 to 11 cycles. All samples yielded 3 million or more CDR3-containing paired-end reads. TCRdb analysed the 5' RACE reads with MiXCR anew, one entry per CDR3 protein. The sample gives about 780,000 distinct CDR3 sequences, about half of which show up once; over 15% is in the top ten. Whole-study results and caveats: Diversity of TCR beta per million T cells declined in a roughly linear way with age.

The sequencing sample was made of blood. The clonotype comes from an elderly man in good health. The chain combines TRBV7-2 with TRBJ2-1; possible D gene TRBD2, 6 bases. DNA for the CDR3: TGTGCCAGCAGCGTAGCGACTAGTAATGAGCAGTTCTTC. It yields the protein CASSVATSNEQFF.